This T cell receptor beta chain comes out of a study of T cell changes during pregnancy in multiple sclerosis. This CDR3 is built from 14 residues. Trimming pared 3 bases from V and 0 bases from J, leaving 9 bases between. From germline, CDR1 is SGHVS and CDR2 FNYEAQ. This table comes from immunoSEQ multiplex PCR, and its TCRdb copy is limited to in-frame clones, with some not included. The table lists fewer than 40,000 clones, 90% of them singletons. This TCR derives from a female donor with multiple sclerosis, enrolled in a pregnancy study. Sequenced here: CD4+ T cells from peripheral blood mononuclear cells, sampled in the second trimester of pregnancy. This chain joins TRBV7-6 and TRBJ2-7, with a possible D match to TRBD1 (6 bases). The CDR3 DNA reads as TGTGCCAGCAGCTTGGGACACCTCTCCTACGAGCAGTACTTC. Translating gives CASSLGHLSYEQYF.